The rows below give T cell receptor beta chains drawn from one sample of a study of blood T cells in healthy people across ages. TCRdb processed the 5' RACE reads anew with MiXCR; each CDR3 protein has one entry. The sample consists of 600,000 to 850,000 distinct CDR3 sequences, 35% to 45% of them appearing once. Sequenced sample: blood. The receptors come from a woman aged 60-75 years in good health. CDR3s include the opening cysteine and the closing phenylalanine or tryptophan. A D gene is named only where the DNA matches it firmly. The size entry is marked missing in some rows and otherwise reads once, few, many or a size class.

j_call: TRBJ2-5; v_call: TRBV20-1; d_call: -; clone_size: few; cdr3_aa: CSSGEETQYF; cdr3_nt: TGCAGCTCAGGGGAAGAGACCCAGTACTTC
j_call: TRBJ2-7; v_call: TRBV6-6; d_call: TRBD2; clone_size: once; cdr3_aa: CASRSGLAGGNEQYF; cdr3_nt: TGTGCCAGCAGGTCGGGACTAGCGGGGGGGAACGAGCAGTACTTC
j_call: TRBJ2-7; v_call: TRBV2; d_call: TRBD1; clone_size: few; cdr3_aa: CASRGGQGLHYEQYF; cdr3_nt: TGTGCCAGCAGAGGCGGACAGGGGCTTCACTACGAGCAGTACTTC
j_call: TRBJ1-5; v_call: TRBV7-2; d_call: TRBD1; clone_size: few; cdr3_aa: CASSSLLRQGAARPQHF; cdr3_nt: TGTGCCAGCAGCTCGCTCTTGCGGCAGGGGGCCGCCCGGCCCCAGCATTTT
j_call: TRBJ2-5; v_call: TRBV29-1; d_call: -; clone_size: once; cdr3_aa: CSVEPQYQKEAQYF; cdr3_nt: TGCAGCGTTGAGCCACAGTACCAAAAAGAGGCCCAGTACTTC
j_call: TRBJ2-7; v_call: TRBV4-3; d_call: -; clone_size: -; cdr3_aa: CASSQLDSSYEQYF; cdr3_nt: TGCGCCAGCAGCCAACTGGACAGCTCCTACGAGCAGTACTTC
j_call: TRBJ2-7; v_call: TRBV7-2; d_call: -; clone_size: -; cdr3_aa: CASSPSSPYEQYF; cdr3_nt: TGTGCCAGCAGCCCCTCATCGCCCTACGAGCAGTACTTC
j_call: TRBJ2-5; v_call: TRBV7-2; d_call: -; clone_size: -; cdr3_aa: CASSPGAKTQYF; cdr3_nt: TGTGCCAGCAGCCCAGGGGCAAAGACCCAGTACTTC
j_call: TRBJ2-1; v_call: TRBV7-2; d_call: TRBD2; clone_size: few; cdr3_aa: CASSFLTSGMGNEQFF; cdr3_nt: TGTGCCAGCAGCTTTTTGACTAGCGGGATGGGCAATGAGCAGTTCTTC
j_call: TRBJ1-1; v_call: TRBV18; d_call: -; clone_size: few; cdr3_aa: CASSPPAGTTEAFF; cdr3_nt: TGTGCCAGCTCACCACCTGCGGGGACCACTGAAGCTTTCTTT
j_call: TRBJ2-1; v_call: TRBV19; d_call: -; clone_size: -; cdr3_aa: CASSIAGGLYNEQFF; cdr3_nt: TGTGCCAGTAGTATAGCGGGGGGCCTCTACAATGAGCAGTTCTTC
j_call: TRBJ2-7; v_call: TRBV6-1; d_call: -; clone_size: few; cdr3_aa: CASSEVGGAYEQYF; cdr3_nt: TGTGCCAGCAGTGAAGTCGGAGGGGCCTACGAGCAGTACTTC
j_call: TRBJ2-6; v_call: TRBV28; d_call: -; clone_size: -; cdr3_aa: CASKGGHTFSGANVLTF; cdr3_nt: TGTGCCAGCAAAGGGGGACATACCTTCTCTGGGGCCAACGTCCTGACTTTC
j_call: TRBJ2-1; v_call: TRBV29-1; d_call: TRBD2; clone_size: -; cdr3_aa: CSVRTSGRTYNEQFF; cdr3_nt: TGCAGCGTCCGGACTAGCGGGAGGACCTACAATGAGCAGTTCTTC
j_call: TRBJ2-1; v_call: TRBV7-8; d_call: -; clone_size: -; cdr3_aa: CASSLADPKGDEQFF; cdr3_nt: TGTGCCAGCAGCTTAGCCGATCCAAAGGGGGATGAGCAGTTCTTC
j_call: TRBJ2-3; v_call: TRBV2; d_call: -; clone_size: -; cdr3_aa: CASSEEGLHTDTQYF; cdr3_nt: TGTGCCAGCAGTGAGGAGGGGCTACACACAGATACGCAGTATTTT
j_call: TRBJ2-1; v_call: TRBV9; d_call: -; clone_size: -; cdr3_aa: CASSAMLGLEQFF; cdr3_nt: TGTGCCAGCAGCGCCATGCTGGGGCTCGAGCAGTTCTTC
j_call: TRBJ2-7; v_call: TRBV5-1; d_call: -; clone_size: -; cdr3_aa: CASHRPEADEQYF; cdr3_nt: TGCGCCAGTCATCGCCCCGAGGCGGACGAGCAGTACTTC
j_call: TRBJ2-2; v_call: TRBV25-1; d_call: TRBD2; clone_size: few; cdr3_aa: CASTRGTSSPGELFF; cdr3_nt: TGTGCCAGCACCAGGGGGACTAGCAGCCCCGGGGAGCTGTTTTTT
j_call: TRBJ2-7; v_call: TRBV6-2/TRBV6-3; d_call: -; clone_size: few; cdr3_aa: CASSYSPGGGYEQYF; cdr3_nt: TGTGCCAGCAGTTACAGCCCAGGTGGTGGTTACGAGCAGTACTTC
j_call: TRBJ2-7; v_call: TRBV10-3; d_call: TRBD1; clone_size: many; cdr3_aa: CAISRDSFYEQYF; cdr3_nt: TGTGCCATCAGTAGGGACAGCTTCTACGAGCAGTACTTC
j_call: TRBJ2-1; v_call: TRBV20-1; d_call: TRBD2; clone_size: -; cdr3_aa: CSARPSGGAPHEQFF; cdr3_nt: TGCAGTGCTAGACCTAGCGGGGGGGCCCCCCATGAGCAGTTCTTC